These 15 T cell receptor beta chains share one sample of origin, sequenced in a study of post-analysis software for immune sequencing data. Carried by the TCR beta cDNA libraries were unique molecular identifiers. A single record per CDR3 protein comes from TCRdb applying MiXCR to the PCR reads. The table lists 170,000 or so distinct CDR3 sequences, 25% to 35% of them singletons. These receptors' targets are unknown. Study-wide findings and caveats: The study found TRBV5-6, TRBV5-1 and TRBV20-1 among roughly 5 TRBV segments more frequent in patients than controls.

Sequencing input: blood. The receptors come from a girl aged 5 to 17 with multiple sclerosis.

As for this clonotype: Being one base from a much bigger clone, this may be a read error. The chain couples TRBV12-3 or TRBV12-4 to TRBJ2-3; 7 nucleotides line up with TRBD2. The junction had 16 bases not matched to a gene; V was cut back by 8 bases and J by 2 bases. The CDR3 has 17 residues. CDR3 loop: CASPNQKGGSITDTQYF. CDR3 coding DNA: TGTGCCAGCCCCAACCAAAAGGGCGGGAGTATCACAGATACGCAGTATTTT.

The rearrangement joins TRBV5-6 to TRBJ1-2; a weak D match, TRBD1 (5 bases). Germline CDR1 reads SGHDT; CDR2 reads YYEEEE. V lost 3 bases, J lost 4 bases, and 16 bases lay in between. The CDR3 totals 15 residues. CDR3 coding DNA: TGTGCCAGCAGCTCGGGACTCCAGGGCGGCTATGGCTACACCTTC. Its protein is CASSSGLQGGYGYTF.

This clonotype was picked up a small number of times. At one end the junction does not follow the germline gene, possibly because of a read error. V usage is TRBV7-8 and J usage is TRBJ2-5, with 9 bases identical to TRBD2. CDR1 is SGHVS and CDR2 is FQNEAQ in the germline V gene. CDR3 length: 14 amino acids. The CDR3 here is CAGSLELAGETQYF. The CDR3 nucleotides are TGTGCCGGCAGCTTAGAACTAGCGGGAGAGACCCAGTACTTC.

This clonotype was observed once. This may arise from a read error, as a much more abundant clone is one base away. The chain combines TRBV9 with TRBJ2-5; no definite D call. CDR3 size: 13 residues. From germline, CDR1 is SGDLS and CDR2 YYNGEE. V was trimmed by 2 bases and J by 11 bases, leaving 16 bases between them. CDR3 sequence: CASSVWDNNEQYF. In nucleotides, the CDR3 is TGTGCCAGCAGCGTCTGGGATAACAATGAGCAGTACTTC.

Regarding this clonotype: A junction end diverges from the germline sequence, so it may reflect a read error. The chain joins TRBV7-6 to TRBJ2-5, with 9 bases that match TRBD2. The V gene's germline CDR1 is SGHVS and CDR2 FNYEAQ. This CDR3 contains 15 residues. CDR3 in amino acids: CASSPTSGTQGTQYF. CDR3 coding DNA: TGTGCCAGCAGTCCGACTAGCGGAACCCAAGGGACCCAGTACTTC.

The V gene is TRBV29-1, the J gene TRBJ2-5, with a weak D call TRBD2 (6 bases). The closer fit of TRBJ2-7 to the DNA end suggests the J call may be wrong. CDR3 length: 13 residues. The germline V gene encodes CDR1 SQVTM and CDR2 ANQGSEA. The CDR3 nucleotides are TGCAGCGTGGAGCAGCGGGCCTCTTACGAGCAGTACTTC. This encodes CSVEQRASYEQYF.

Of note for this clonotype: A read error may explain this, as a much larger clone is one base away. The rearrangement joins TRBV29-1 to TRBJ2-1; 14 bases line up with TRBD2. The V segment lost 7 bases and the J segment 0 bases; nucleotides outside the gene matches: 8. Looked up from germline, CDR1 is SQVTM and CDR2 is ANQGSEA. The CDR3 has 17 residues. The CDR3 loop reads CSARPGTSGSSYNEQFF. The CDR3 nucleotides read TGCAGCGCTCGCCCCGGGACTAGCGGGAGCTCCTACAATGAGCAGTTCTTC.

This clonotype showed up many times. The V gene is TRBV6-2 or TRBV6-3, the J gene TRBJ2-7; D perhaps matches TRBD2 (6 bases). The germline CDR1 and CDR2 sequences are MNHEY and SVGEGT. V lost 11 bases and J lost 2, with 16 bases in between. This CDR3 spans 13 amino acids. The CDR3 spells CAATAAGTYEQYF. CDR3 in DNA: TGTGCCGCTACCGCGGCGGGGACCTACGAGCAGTACTTC.

V gene TRBV5-1 combines with J gene TRBJ2-5, with D possibly being TRBD1 (6 bases). This CDR3 has 17 residues. Trimming shortened V by 2 bases and J by 2 bases, and 19 bases separated the two germline ends. Germline values: CDR1 SGHRS, CDR2 YFSETQ. The CDR3 region is CASSFSGTNAMQETQYF. The DNA of the CDR3 is TGCGCCAGCAGCTTCTCAGGGACAAACGCCATGCAAGAGACCCAGTACTTC.

The rearrangement uses TRBV6-1 and TRBJ2-3; 11 positions agree with TRBD2. CDR1 is MNHNS, CDR2 SASEGT, per germline. This CDR3 is 15 amino acids long. V lost 6 bases to trimming and J lost 6 bases; unmatched junction nucleotides: 8. CDR3 sequence reads: CASSVLAGVSDTQYF. CDR3 in DNA: TGTGCCAGCAGCGTACTAGCGGGAGTATCCGATACGCAGTATTTT.

CDR3 region: CASSPSGEMDTQYF. CDR3 in DNA: TGTGCCAGCAGCCCATCCGGGGAAATGGATACGCAGTATTTT. The genes are TRBV7-3 and TRBJ2-3, with D maybe TRBD2 (5 bases). The V gene lost 5 bases and the J gene lost 6 bases, with 15 bases spanning the gap. The length of the CDR3 is 14 residues. Per germline, CDR1 SGHTA and CDR2 FQGTGA.

This clonotype was observed a few times. J is TRBJ2-3 and V is TRBV27, with D possibly TRBD2 on 5 matching bases. Germline V lookup: CDR1 MNHEY, CDR2 SMNVEV (reference sequence). The CDR3 has 13 residues. V dropped 4 bases and J dropped 3 bases, with 8 bases sitting between them. The CDR3, as DNA: TGTGCCAGCAGTTCGTTAGCGACAGATACGCAGTATTTT. This sequence encodes CASSSLATDTQYF.

This clonotype was seen a handful of times. J is TRBJ2-7 and V is TRBV28; D is unresolved. The germline CDR1 and CDR2 sequences are MDHEN and SYDVKM. Trimming removed 5 bases at V and 6 bases at J, with 17 bases between. The CDR3 spans 14 residues. The CDR3 sequence: CASSVPTRASEQYF. Written as DNA, the CDR3 is TGTGCCAGCAGTGTACCTACCCGAGCCAGCGAGCAGTACTTC. The full variable domain, in which reference TRBV28 and TRBJ2-7 provide the parts outside the CDR3, is DVKVTQSSRYLVKRTGEKVFLECVQDMDHENMFWYRQDPGLGLRLIYFSYDVKMKEKGDIPEGYSVSREKKERFSLILESASTNQTSMYLCASSVPTRASEQYFGPGTRLTVT.

CDR3 bases: TGCGCCAGCAGCTTGGCCGTGGGGGGCAGGGGGCGCTCCGGTGATGAGCAGTTCTTC. This sequence encodes CASSLAVGGRGRSGDEQFF. The V gene is TRBV5-1, the J gene TRBJ2-1; 8 positions agree with TRBD1. Germline V gene lookup returns CDR1 SGHRS and CDR2 YFSETQ. This CDR3 has 19 amino acids. Trimming cost V 0 bases and J 8 bases; bases outside gene matches: 19.

The chain links TRBV5-1 to TRBJ2-7; D is undetermined. The V gene lost 0 bases and the J gene lost 12 bases, with 13 bases spanning the gap. Germline loops: CDR1 SGHRS, CDR2 YFSETQ. This CDR3 has 12 amino acids. The CDR3 region is CASSLEAEVVYF. As DNA, the CDR3 is TGCGCCAGCAGCTTGGAAGCAGAGGTCGTGTACTTC.